The 4 T cell receptor beta chains listed next were all sequenced from one sample in a study of vaccination and CD4 T cells after COVID-19. The treatment is: roughly 10-day PBMC culture with coronavirus spike peptide pools or control peptides (ViraFEST assay). The Oncomine TCR Beta short-read assay generated sequence data from the DNA of cultured CD4+ T cells. Via MiXCR, TCRdb re-called the PCR reads, giving one row per CDR3 protein. The repertoire includes about 13,000 distinct CDR3 sequences, around 50% of them detected once, and about 14% sits in the top ten. Antigens for these TCRs are unknown. Material for sequencing was CD4+ T cells from blood, cultured in vitro. These receptors were taken from a human donor who had recovered from COVID-19.

About this clonotype: One end of the junction is discordant with germline, which a read error may explain. The V call is TRBV20-1, the J call TRBJ2-1; 7 nucleotides agree with TRBD2. The germline CDR1 and CDR2 sequences are DFQATT and SNEGSKA (reference sequence). The CDR3 spans 15 residues. CDR3 bases: TGCGGTGCTTTGACTAGTGAGCGGGGCACTAATGAGCAGTTCTTC. It translates to CGALTSERGTNEQFF.

This clonotype turned up a few times. The gene calls are TRBV28 and TRBJ1-3; D possibly corresponds to TRBD1 (5 bases). Germline loops: CDR1 MDHEN, CDR2 SYDVKM. The CDR3 is made up of 15 amino acids. The V and J ends lost 5 bases and 2 bases respectively, with 13 bases between them. The CDR3 bases are TGTGCCAGCAGTACCGGGACTGAGGCTGGAAACACCATATATTTT. Protein sequence: CASSTGTEAGNTIYF.

The chain carries TRBV28 and TRBJ1-3, with no clear D. V gave up 8 bases and J gave up 4 bases, with 6 bases separating them. Germline CDR1 is MDHEN and CDR2 is SYDVKM. This CDR3 is 11 amino acids long. In DNA form, the CDR3 reads TGTGCCAGCTCCGCCGGAAACACCATATATTTT. Its protein is CASSAGNTIYF. The complete variable domain, with remaining parts taken from reference TRBV28 and TRBJ1-3, reads DVKVTQSSRYLVKRTGEKVFLECVQDMDHENMFWYRQDPGLGLRLIYFSYDVKMKEKGDIPEGYSVSREKKERFSLILESASTNQTSMYLCASSAGNTIYFGEGSWLTVV.

CDR3 in DNA: TGCGCCAGCAGCCGGACTGGAACCGGGACTAACATTCAGTACTTC. Amino acids: CASSRTGTGTNIQYF. This chain connects TRBV4-3 to TRBJ2-4, with a tentative D call TRBD2 (6 bases). The V and J ends lost 4 bases and 7 bases respectively, with 17 bases between them. Germline-derived CDR1 and CDR2 are LGHNA and YSLEER. The length of the CDR3 is 15 residues.